These 10 T cell receptor beta chains were all obtained from the same sample, sequenced in a study of blood T cells in healthy people across ages. PCR was performed a second time for about 7 to 11 cycles using a sample-barcoded 5' primer and a J-beta primer mix. TCRdb passed the 5' RACE reads through MiXCR, listing each CDR3 protein once. The sample contains around 870,000 distinct CDR3 sequences, about 30% of which appear only once. Material for sequencing was blood. The receptors were gathered from a woman over 75 in good health.

This clonotype occurred a few times. At one end the junction does not follow the germline gene, possibly because of a read error. The chain employs TRBV7-2 and TRBJ1-2; D is ambiguous. Germline values: CDR1 SGHTA, CDR2 FQGNSA. The CDR3 loop spans 18 amino acids. CDR3 coding DNA: TGTGCCAGCAGCTTAGATCGGGCGGGCCCGTTAGCTAACTATGACTACACCTTC. Amino acid sequence: CASSLDRAGPLANYDYTF.

CDR3 DNA: TGTGCCATCCGGGAGGAACAGGGCAATCAGCCCCAGCATTTT. This codes for CAIREEQGNQPQHF. The V gene is TRBV10-3, the J gene TRBJ1-5; D may be TRBD1 (5 bases). The V gene's germline CDR1 is ENHRY and CDR2 SYGVKD. The CDR3 is 14 amino acids. The V gene lost 8 bases and the J gene lost 2 bases, with 13 bases spanning the gap.

The chain uses TRBV20-1 and TRBJ2-7; 14 positions agree with TRBD2. J lost 0 bases, V lost 6 bases, and 4 bases had no gene match. The CDR3 spans 15 residues. Germline values: CDR1 DFQATT, CDR2 SNEGSKA (reference sequence). In DNA form, the CDR3 reads TGCAGTGCAAGGACTAGCGGGGGGCACTCCTACGAGCAGTACTTC. This gives the protein CSARTSGGHSYEQYF.

Remarks on this clonotype: A read error may be the cause here, since a much bigger clone is one base away. The chain recombines TRBV6-5 with TRBJ2-5; 9 bases are shared with TRBD2. Germline lookup yields CDR1 MNHEY and CDR2 SVGAGI. The CDR3 contains 15 residues. CDR3 protein: CASSGPGTSQETRYF. CDR3 DNA: TGTGCCAGCAGTGGCCCCGGGACTAGCCAAGAGACCCGGTACTTC.

The chain carries TRBV20-1 and TRBJ2-3; TRBD2 matches at 10 bases. Germline V gives CDR1 DFQATT, CDR2 SNEGSKA (reference sequence). This CDR3 comprises 15 residues. After removal of 3 bases from V and 2 bases from J, the junction contained 5 bases not matched to a gene. CDR3 sequence reads: CSASEAGGPTDTQYF. The CDR3, as DNA: TGCAGTGCTAGCGAAGCGGGAGGGCCCACAGATACGCAGTATTTT.

On this clonotype: Given the absence of the conserved phenylalanine or tryptophan at the CDR3 end, a read error is likely. V and J are TRBV4-1 and TRBJ2-1; possibly TRBD2 for D (6 bases). V lost 2 bases and J 0 bases, leaving 14 bases between the germline ends. The CDR3 is made up of 17 amino acids. Germline CDR1 MGHRA, CDR2 YSYEKL. CDR3 residues: CASSQQIGGSSYNEQFS. The CDR3 coding sequence is TGCGCCAGCAGCCAACAAATCGGGGGAAGCTCCTACAATGAGCAGTTCTCC.

The gene calls are TRBV12-3 or TRBV12-4 and TRBJ2-5, with D hard to call. Deletions cut 3 bases from V and 4 bases from J, with 12 bases between. The CDR3 is 14 amino acids. The CDR3 region has the DNA TGTGCCAGCAGTTTTGGCACCCGGACAGAGACCCAGTACTTC. Translated, it gives CASSFGTRTETQYF.

This clonotype was seen many times. This chain connects TRBV7-2 to TRBJ2-7, with D perhaps matching TRBD1 (6 bases). The CDR3 consists of 14 residues. Germline CDR1 SGHTA, CDR2 FQGNSA. Trimming removed 2 bases from V and 6 bases from J, with 14 bases in between. CDR3 in amino acids: CASSLQGLPGEQYF. The DNA of the CDR3 is TGTGCCAGCAGCTTACAGGGGTTACCGGGCGAGCAGTACTTC.

About this clonotype itself: A clone one base away is much larger, so this may be a read error. This chain connects TRBV20-1 to TRBJ2-1; D may be TRBD2 (5 bases). The CDR3 spans 13 residues. CDR1 and CDR2 from the germline V gene are DFQATT and SNEGSKA (reference sequence). V was shortened by 6 bases and J by 7 bases, with 16 bases between the two germline ends. The CDR3 nucleotides read TGCAGTGCCTCCTATTCACTAGATAATGAGCAGTTCTTC. This codes for CSASYSLDNEQFF.

The genes are TRBV7-2 and TRBJ2-7, with D maybe TRBD1 (6 bases). V was shortened by 5 bases and J by 7 bases, with 18 bases between the two germline ends. Germline V gene lookup returns CDR1 SGHTA and CDR2 FQGNSA. The CDR3 consists of 14 residues. The DNA for the CDR3 is TGTGCCAGCAGCCCAGGGGTTTCCTACAATGAGCAGTACTTC. It specifies CASSPGVSYNEQYF. Full variable domain (remainder filled in from reference TRBV7-2 and TRBJ2-7): GAGVSQSPSNKVTEKGKDVELRCDPISGHTALYWYRQSLGQGLEFLIYFQGNSAPDKSGLPSDRFSAERTGGSVSTLTIQRTQQEDSAVYLCASSPGVSYNEQYFGPGTRLTVT.